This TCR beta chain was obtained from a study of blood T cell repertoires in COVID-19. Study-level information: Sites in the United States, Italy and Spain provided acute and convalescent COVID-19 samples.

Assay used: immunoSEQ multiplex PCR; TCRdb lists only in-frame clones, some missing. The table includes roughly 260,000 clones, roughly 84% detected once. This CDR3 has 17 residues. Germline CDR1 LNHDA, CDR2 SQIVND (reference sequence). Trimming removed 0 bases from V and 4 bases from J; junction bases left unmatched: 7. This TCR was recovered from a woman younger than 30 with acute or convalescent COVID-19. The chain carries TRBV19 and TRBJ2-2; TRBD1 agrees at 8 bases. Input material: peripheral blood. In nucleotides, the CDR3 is TGTGCCAGTAGTATAGACCCGGGACAGGAGTTCACCGGGGAGCTGTTTTTT. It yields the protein CASSIDPGQEFTGELFF.